This T cell receptor (beta chain) was obtained from a study of response to subunit inactivated influenza vaccine. The table lists this clonotype with a few counts. V shed 2 bases and J 6 bases; nucleotides not matched to a gene: 2. CDR1 DFQATT and CDR2 SNEGSKA come from the germline V gene (reference sequence). The CDR3 loop spans 14 amino acids. Each CDR3 protein gets one entry after TCRdb re-called the RT-PCR reads with MiXCR. The data contain approximately 500,000 distinct CDR3 sequences, 12% to 15% of them singletons. This clonotype was sampled from a man between 50 and 59 years old who received an inactivated influenza vaccine. The chain has TRBV20-1 and TRBJ2-3; 13 positions agree with TRBD2. Here the sequenced sample was PBMCs from blood, taken 12 days after vaccination. The DNA of the CDR3 is TGCAGTGCTAGAAGACTAGCGGGGGGCGATACGCAGTATTTT. Translated: CSARRLAGGDTQYF.